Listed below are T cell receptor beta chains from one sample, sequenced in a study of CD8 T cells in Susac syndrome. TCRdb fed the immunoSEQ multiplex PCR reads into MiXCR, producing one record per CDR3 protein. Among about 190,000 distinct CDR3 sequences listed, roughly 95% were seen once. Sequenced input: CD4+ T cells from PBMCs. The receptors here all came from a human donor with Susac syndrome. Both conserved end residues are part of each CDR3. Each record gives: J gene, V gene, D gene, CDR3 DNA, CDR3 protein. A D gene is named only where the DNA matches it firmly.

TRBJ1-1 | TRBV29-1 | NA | TGCAGCGTTGCGTGGGTCTCGCGGACTGAAGCTTTCTTT | CSVAWVSRTEAFF
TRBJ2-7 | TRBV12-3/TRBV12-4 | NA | TGTGCCAGCGGCCTCTCGACGGAGAACTACGAGCAGTACTTC | CASGLSTENYEQYF
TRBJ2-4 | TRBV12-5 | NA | TGTGCTAGTGGCGCCGGCACAGAAAACATTCAGTACTTC | CASGAGTENIQYF
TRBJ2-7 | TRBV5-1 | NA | TGCGCCAGCAGCCGTGGGCCGGCAGGGGGGGACGAGCAGTACTTC | CASSRGPAGGDEQYF
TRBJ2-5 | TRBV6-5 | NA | TGTGCCAGCGGGGAAGTGGCCCAGTACTTC | CASGEVAQYF
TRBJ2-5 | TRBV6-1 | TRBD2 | TGTGCCAGCAGCTCGGGACTAGCGGGGGGCGGGGAGACCCAGTACTTC | CASSSGLAGGGETQYF
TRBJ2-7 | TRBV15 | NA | TGTGCCACCAGCAGAGATCTGGGCAATTACGAGCAGTACTTC | CATSRDLGNYEQYF
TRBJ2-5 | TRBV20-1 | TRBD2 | TGCAGTGCTAGCGTGACTAGCGGGGGGCAAGAGACCCAGTACTTC | CSASVTSGGQETQYF
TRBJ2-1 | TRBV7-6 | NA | TGTGCCAGCAGCAGGGACATCTACAATGAGCAGTTCTTC | CASSRDIYNEQFF
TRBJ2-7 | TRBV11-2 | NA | TGTGCCAGCAGCTTATTGGGTCCATTAGATGCAGAGCAGTACTTC | CASSLLGPLDAEQYF